The clone carrying this T cell receptor (beta chain) showed up just a few times. A single record per CDR3 protein comes from TCRdb applying MiXCR to the 5' RACE reads. The table lists 25,000 to 40,000 distinct CDR3 sequences, approximately 25% of them singletons. Sequenced material: memory CD4+ T cells sorted from blood. As to subset: memory CD4+ T cells, CD4+CD45RO+CD25-. This clonotype was sampled from a female donor with breast cancer.

The CDR3 coding sequence is TGTGCCAGCAGTCCCGGGCAGCCGGGACAGCGAGACAAAAACATTCAGTACTTC. Encoded protein: CASSPGQPGQRDKNIQYF. V gene TRBV25-1 combines with J gene TRBJ2-4; 7 bases map to TRBD1. Trimming at V came to 5 bases and at J to 3 bases, leaving 16 bases not matched to a gene. The CDR3 consists of 18 residues. Germline CDR1 MGHDK, CDR2 SYGVNS.